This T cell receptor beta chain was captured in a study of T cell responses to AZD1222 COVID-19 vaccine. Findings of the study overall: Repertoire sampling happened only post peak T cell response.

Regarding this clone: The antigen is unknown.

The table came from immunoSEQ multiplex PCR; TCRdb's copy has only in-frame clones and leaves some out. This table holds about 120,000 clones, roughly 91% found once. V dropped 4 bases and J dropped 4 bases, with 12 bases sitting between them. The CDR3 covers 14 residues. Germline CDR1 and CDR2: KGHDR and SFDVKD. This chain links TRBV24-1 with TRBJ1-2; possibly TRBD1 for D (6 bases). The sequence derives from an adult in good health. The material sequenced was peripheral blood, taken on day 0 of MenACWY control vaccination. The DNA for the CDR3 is TGTGCCACCAGTGACCCCGGACAGCGCTATGGCTACACCTTC. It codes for CATSDPGQRYGYTF.